The source of this T cell receptor (beta chain) is a study of blood T cell repertoires in COVID-19. In the study overall: PBMCs, B-cell-depleted T cells, or T cells were the source of the cDNA or gDNA that made up the material.

Data came from immunoSEQ multiplex PCR; TCRdb stores just in-frame clones and leaves some out. The sample consists of under 300,000 clones, around 88% of them appearing once. The CDR3 contains 15 residues. J lost 5 bases, V lost 1 base, and 6 bases had no gene match. The germline gives CDR1 SGHTA, CDR2 FQGNSA. The specimen sequenced was peripheral blood. The J gene is TRBJ2-3, the V gene TRBV7-2, with TRBD2 identical over 7 bases. The sequence was obtained from a man aged 80 or over with acute or convalescent COVID-19. CDR3 in amino acids: CASSLVWGGEDTQYF. As DNA, the CDR3 is TGTGCCAGCAGCTTAGTTTGGGGGGGGGAAGATACGCAGTATTTT. Based on the CDR3 plus reference TRBV7-2 and TRBJ2-3, the full variable domain is GAGVSQSPSNKVTEKGKDVELRCDPISGHTALYWYRQSLGQGLEFLIYFQGNSAPDKSGLPSDRFSAERTGGSVSTLTIQRTQQEDSAVYLCASSLVWGGEDTQYFGPGTRLTVL.